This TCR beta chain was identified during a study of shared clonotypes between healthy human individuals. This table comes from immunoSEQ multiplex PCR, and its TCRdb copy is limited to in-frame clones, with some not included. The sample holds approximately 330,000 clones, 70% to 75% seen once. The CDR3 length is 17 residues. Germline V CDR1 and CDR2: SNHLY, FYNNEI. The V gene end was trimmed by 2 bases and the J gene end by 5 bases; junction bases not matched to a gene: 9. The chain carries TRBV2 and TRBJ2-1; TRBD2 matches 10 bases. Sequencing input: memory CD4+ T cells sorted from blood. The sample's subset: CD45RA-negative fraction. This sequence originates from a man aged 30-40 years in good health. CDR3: CASSEIRAGGPNNEQFF. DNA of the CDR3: TGTGCCAGCAGTGAAATCCGAGCGGGAGGGCCAAACAATGAGCAGTTCTTC.